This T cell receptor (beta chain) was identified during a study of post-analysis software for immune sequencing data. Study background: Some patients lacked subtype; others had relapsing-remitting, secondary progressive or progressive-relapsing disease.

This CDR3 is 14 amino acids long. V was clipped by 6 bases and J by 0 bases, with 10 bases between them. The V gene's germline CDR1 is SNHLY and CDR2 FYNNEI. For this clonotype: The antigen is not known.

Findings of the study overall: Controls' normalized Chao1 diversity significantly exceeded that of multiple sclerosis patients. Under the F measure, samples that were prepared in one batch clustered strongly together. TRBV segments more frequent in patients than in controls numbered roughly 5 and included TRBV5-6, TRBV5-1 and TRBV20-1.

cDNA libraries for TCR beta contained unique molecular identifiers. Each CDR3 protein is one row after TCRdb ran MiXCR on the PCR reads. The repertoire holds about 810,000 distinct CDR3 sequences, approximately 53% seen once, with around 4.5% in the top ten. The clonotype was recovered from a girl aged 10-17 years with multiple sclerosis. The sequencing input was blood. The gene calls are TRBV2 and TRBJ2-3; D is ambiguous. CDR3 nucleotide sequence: TGTGCCAGCAGATCCACACTCAGCACAGATACGCAGTATTTT. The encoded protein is CASRSTLSTDTQYF.